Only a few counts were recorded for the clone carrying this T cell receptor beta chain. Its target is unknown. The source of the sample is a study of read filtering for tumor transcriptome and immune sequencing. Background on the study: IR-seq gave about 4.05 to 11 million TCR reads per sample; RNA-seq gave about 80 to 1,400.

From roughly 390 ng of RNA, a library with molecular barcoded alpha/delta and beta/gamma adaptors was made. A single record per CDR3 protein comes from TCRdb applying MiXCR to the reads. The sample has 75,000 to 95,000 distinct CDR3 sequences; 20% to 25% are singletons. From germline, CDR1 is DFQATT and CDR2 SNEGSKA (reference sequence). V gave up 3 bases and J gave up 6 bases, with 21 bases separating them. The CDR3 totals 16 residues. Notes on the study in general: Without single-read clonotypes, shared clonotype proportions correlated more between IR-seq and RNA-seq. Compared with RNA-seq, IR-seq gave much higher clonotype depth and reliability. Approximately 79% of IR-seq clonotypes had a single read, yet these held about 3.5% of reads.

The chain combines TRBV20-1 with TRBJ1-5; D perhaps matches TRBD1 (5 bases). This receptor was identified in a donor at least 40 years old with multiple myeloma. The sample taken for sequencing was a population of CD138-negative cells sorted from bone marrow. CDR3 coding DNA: TGCAGTGCTAGGCGAACCGGGACCGCGGGTGGTCAGCCCCAGCATTTT. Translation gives CSARRTGTAGGQPQHF.